This record concerns one TCR beta chain sequence. The CDR3 goes on 3 residues after the read ends, and that part is filled in from the germline J gene. The data were produced by immunoSEQ multiplex PCR, yet TCRdb's version contains in-frame clones alone and is incomplete. Its listing shows roughly 20,000 clones. This sample is drawn from a study of T cells in women clearing cervical HPV infection. On the study more broadly: With HLA typing for only a few women, HLA confounding remains possible.

The germline V gene encodes CDR1 SGHRS and CDR2 YFSETQ. V lost 4 bases to trimming and J lost 0 bases, with 8 bases between them. The CDR3 extends over 15 amino acids. The sequence was obtained from a woman aged 18-70 years with a cervical HPV16 infection that either progressed to CIN3+ or cleared (not recorded which). The material sequenced was blood buffy coat. This chain uses TRBV5-1 with TRBJ2-6, with a weak D call TRBD1 (6 bases). The part of the CDR3 DNA that was read is TGCGCCAGCAGCGCCAGGGGCTCTGGGGCCAACGTC. Encoded protein: CASSARGSGANV. The complete CDR3 protein is CASSARGSGANVLTF.